This T cell receptor beta chain was identified during a study of regulatory and conventional T cells in RAG deficiency (dated by TCRdb to 2016 to 2017). About the full investigation: To compare the diversity and composition of the repertoires of Treg, conventional CD4+ and CD8+ T cells between RAG-deficient patients and healthy controls, the study applied high-throughput TCR beta sequencing. General study outcomes and caveats: Compared with control T-cell subpopulations, the RAG-deficient patients had markedly lower Shannon entropy and higher Simpson indices. All patient T-cell subsets had shorter CDR3 lengths; Omenn syndrome patients showed >75% Treg-Tconv repertoire overlap at nucleotide and amino acid level. Unique TCR beta sequences from Treg cells were roughly 100-fold fewer in Omenn syndrome and CID/AS patients than controls, versus about 9.9-fold for other subsets. Rather than being bona fide Treg cells, the sorted CD25-high CD127-low cells in Omenn syndrome patients may represent peripherally activated cells. Some T-cell subset analyses were not performed for some subjects.

The CDR3 covers 14 residues, taking in both the cysteine and the phenylalanine. Kept here is only the CDR3 DNA, which spans 42 bases and is read in frame from base 1. From the germline V gene (reference sequence), CDR1 is LNHDA and CDR2 is SQIVND. To prepare the library, the immunoSEQ multiplex PCR assay was applied. Rearranged TCR beta chain products were amplified from genomic DNA of sorted T-cell subsets and sequenced. Per the original workflow: Shannon entropy and Simpson indices were used to quantify the repertoire diversity of productive TCR beta rearrangements. To gauge clonal expansion, the frequencies of the 100 most abundant productive TCR beta clonotypes among total reads were added together. The TRB repertoires were evaluated with a self-reactivity index based on amino acid usage at CDR3beta positions 6 and 7. Two-way ANOVA was applied to the repertoire analyses, whereas Student t or Mann-Whitney tests were applied to the flow cytometric analyses. TCRdb's version of the immuneACCESS table is confined to in-frame rearrangements and falls short of the full clone set. An unresolved V gene accounts for under half of the shortfall where checked; the remainder is of unknown origin. That table gives V, J and clone size, and the DNA gave D and trimming. The sample contains more than 40,000 clones, 80% to 90% of them found a single time. The top ten clones comprise 0.45% to 0.6% of the sample.

Before genomic DNA was extracted, conventional CD4+ T cells were isolated from blood as CD25-low CD127-high cells. Eight healthy control donors were used as the comparison group for repertoire analyses. A note on this clone: Its recognized antigen is unknown. One junction end does not reproduce the germline sequence, and a read error may be involved.

The same sample was also studied in work on regulatory T cells. The second source states: For the multiplex PCR, 52 forward TRBV primers and 13 reverse TRBJ primers were used, and amplification bias was corrected with both assay-based and computational methods. In patients, repertoires had restricted unique TRB V-J pairs and skewed V and J gene usage, with regulatory T cells showing the most marked changes. The study compared T-cell receptor beta repertoires of sorted regulatory, conventional CD4+ and CD8+ T cells between CD3G-deficient patients and healthy controls. Peripheral blood mononuclear cells were isolated by Ficoll density separation. Rearranged TRB loci were amplified from genomic DNA by multiplex PCR within the immunoSEQ assay. TRB amplicons were sequenced using an Illumina HiSeq platform. Raw sequences were error-filtered and aligned to reference gene sequences by custom algorithms, then analyzed with the immunoSEQ online tools. Productive and nonproductive TRB rearrangement frequencies were evaluated among both unique and total sequences. Groups were compared by t tests, Mann-Whitney tests or two-way ANOVA performed in Prism software.

The sequence is built from TRBV19 and TRBJ1-2; TRBD1 fits 10 bases in the junction. The receptor comes from a human donor in good health. Sequencing was performed on CD4+ effector T cells sorted from blood. The sequence in DNA is TGTGCCAGTAGTTTAGACAGGGGGCGGGATGGCTACACCTTC. Its protein product is CASSLDRGRDGYTF.